Presented here are 20 T cell receptor beta chains from one specimen sequenced in a study of OX40 agonist ivuxolimab in advanced cancers. Generated by immunoSEQ multiplex PCR, the TCRdb table keeps only in-frame clones and is missing some. The repertoire holds 48,000 or so clones, 70% to 90% seen once, with more than 45% in the top ten. Specimen: CD4+ or CD8+ T cells sorted from blood, collected in a trial of the OX40 agonist ivuxolimab. These receptors originate from an adult with an advanced solid tumor such as melanoma, head and neck, liver or kidney cancer.

The chain employs TRBV10-1 and TRBJ1-5, with D possibly TRBD1 on 5 matching bases. CDR1 is WNHNN, CDR2 SYGVQD, per germline (reference sequence). The CDR3 is made up of 14 amino acids. The V and J ends lost 10 bases and 0 bases respectively, with 13 bases between them. The CDR3 coding sequence is TGCGCCACCGGGACGGTTTATAGCAATCAGCCCCAGCATTTT. It is translated as CATGTVYSNQPQHF.

The V call is TRBV4-1, the J call TRBJ2-1; 11 bases map to TRBD2. V lost 1 base to trimming and J lost 5 bases; unmatched junction nucleotides: 10. The CDR3 covers 18 residues. Per the germline V gene, CDR1 is MGHRA and CDR2 is YSYEKL. This CDR3 is CASSQGLAGGRGHNEQFF. The CDR3 DNA reads TGCGCCAGCAGCCAAGGGCTAGCGGGGGGCCGGGGACACAATGAGCAGTTCTTC.

The chain couples TRBV4-2 to TRBJ1-6, with D possibly TRBD1 on 6 matching bases. The CDR3 runs 14 residues. The germline V and J ends were trimmed by 5 bases and 8 bases, with 13 bases remaining between them. CDR1 and CDR2 (germline): LGHNA, YNFKEQ. Here the CDR3 DNA reads TGTGCCAGCAGCGAGCAGGGGCCAGATTCACCCCTCCACTTT. Translating gives CASSEQGPDSPLHF.

Concerning this clone itself: Because the CDR3 is missing its conserved closing phenylalanine or tryptophan, this is likely a read error. No DNA is shown, since the ends of the CDR3 on it are uncertain; the CDR3 is the one TCRdb lists. The CDR3 reads CATSTLRG. The chain is built from TRBV15 and TRBJ1-5. In germline, CDR1 is LNHNV, CDR2 YYDKDF (reference sequence). The CDR3 length is 8 residues, termini included.

The rearrangement joins TRBV16 to TRBJ2-7; 9 positions match TRBD1. Germline trimming cut 0 bases from V and 5 bases from J; bases unmatched to any gene: 8. CDR1 KGHSY and CDR2 FQNENV come from the germline V gene. The CDR3 length is 16 residues. The chain's CDR3 is CASSQSLGTGSNEQYF. Written as DNA, the CDR3 is TGTGCCAGCAGCCAATCCCTAGGGACAGGGTCCAACGAGCAGTACTTC.

The chain joins TRBV4-3 to TRBJ2-3; 7 bases agree with TRBD2. Germline lookup yields CDR1 LGHNA and CDR2 YSLEER. The trim removed 4 bases at V and 2 bases at J, leaving 3 bases unmatched. The CDR3 runs 14 residues. In nucleotides, the CDR3 is TGCGCCAGCAGCCTGGGGGGGATCACAGATACGCAGTATTTT. Residues: CASSLGGITDTQYF.

Judged by abundance, this clone is medium-sized. The gene calls are TRBV6-4 and TRBJ2-1, with D maybe TRBD2 (5 bases). Trimming shortened V by 0 bases and J by 4 bases, and 10 bases separated the two germline ends. The CDR3 spans 15 residues. Germline CDR1 reads MRHNA; CDR2 reads SNTAGT. The CDR3 spells CASSDSSGAYNEQFF. As DNA, the CDR3 is TGTGCCAGCAGTGACTCCAGCGGAGCTTACAATGAGCAGTTCTTC.

The genes are TRBV9 and TRBJ2-5, with TRBD1 matching 9 bases. The germline gives CDR1 SGDLS, CDR2 YYNGEE. The length of the CDR3 is 17 residues. V lost 4 bases and J lost 2; bases outside the gene matches: 12. The CDR3: CASSLLGTGSWQETQYF. As DNA, the CDR3 is TGTGCCAGCAGCCTTCTAGGGACAGGGAGTTGGCAAGAGACCCAGTACTTC. Combining the CDR3 with reference TRBV9 and TRBJ2-5 gives the whole variable domain DSGVTQTPKHLITATGQRVTLRCSPRSGDLSVYWYQQSLDQGLQFLIQYYNGEERAKGNILERFSAQQFPDLHSELNLSSLELGDSALYFCASSLLGTGSWQETQYFGPGTRLLVL.

This clone appeared a few times. The chain uses TRBV9 and TRBJ1-6; a weak D match, TRBD1 (6 bases). The CDR3 is 15 residues long. The V end lost 1 base, the J end lost 7 bases, and 12 bases lay between the germline ends. Germline-derived CDR1 and CDR2 are SGDLS and YYNGEE. The CDR3 loop reads CASSVSGGNNSPLHF. The CDR3 DNA reads TGTGCCAGCAGCGTATCTGGGGGCAACAATTCACCCCTCCACTTT.

The chain uses TRBV28 and TRBJ2-2; 8 nucleotides match TRBD2. CDR1 is MDHEN, CDR2 SYDVKM, per germline. The CDR3 totals 18 residues. The V gene end was trimmed by 4 bases and the J gene end by 0 bases; junction bases not matched to a gene: 10. The CDR3 DNA sequence: TGTGCCAGCAGTTCCCCACGGGTAGCGGGGACGAACACCGGGGAGCTGTTTTTT. It encodes CASSSPRVAGTNTGELFF.

V usage is TRBV7-6 and J usage is TRBJ2-2; the D gene could be TRBD1 or TRBD2 (5 bases each). Germline-derived CDR1 and CDR2 are SGHVS and FNYEAQ. The CDR3 is 14 amino acids. V was pared by 5 bases and J by 6 bases, with 13 bases between. For the CDR3, the DNA is TGTGCCAGCAGCCAAAACCTGGGACCCGGGGAGCTGTTTTTT. It encodes CASSQNLGPGELFF.

The chain links TRBV5-6 to TRBJ2-3, with 7 bases matching TRBD2. Per germline, CDR1 SGHDT and CDR2 YYEEEE. CDR3 length: 15 residues. V lost 2 bases and J lost 6; bases outside the gene matches: 9. This CDR3 is CASSFGGGVGDTQYF. The CDR3 DNA sequence: TGTGCCAGCAGCTTTGGCGGGGGAGTGGGGGATACGCAGTATTTT.

The rearrangement uses TRBV28 and TRBJ1-5, with TRBD1 identical over 10 bases. This CDR3 region has 15 residues. The germline V gene has CDR1 MDHEN and CDR2 SYDVKM. The trim removed 3 bases at V and 5 bases at J, leaving 4 bases unmatched. CDR3 region: CASSLGTGVDQPQHF. The CDR3 DNA sequence: TGTGCCAGCAGTTTGGGGACAGGGGTTGATCAGCCCCAGCATTTT.

The chain carries TRBV28 and TRBJ2-7; the D is unclear. CDR3 size: 13 residues. Per the germline V gene, CDR1 is MDHEN and CDR2 is SYDVKM. V lost 2 bases and J lost 2, with 7 bases in between. The CDR3 reads CASSLPGTYEQYF. CDR3 bases: TGTGCCAGCAGTTTACCTGGAACCTACGAGCAGTACTTC. The complete variable domain, with remaining parts taken from reference TRBV28 and TRBJ2-7, reads DVKVTQSSRYLVKRTGEKVFLECVQDMDHENMFWYRQDPGLGLRLIYFSYDVKMKEKGDIPEGYSVSREKKERFSLILESASTNQTSMYLCASSLPGTYEQYFGPGTRLTVT.

The V gene is TRBV19, the J gene TRBJ2-7, with unresolved D. The CDR3 covers 13 residues. V shed 7 bases and J shed 0 bases, with 10 bases lying between them. The germline V gene has CDR1 LNHDA and CDR2 SQIVND (reference sequence). CDR3 sequence: CASTGGPSYEQYF. CDR3 bases: TGTGCCAGTACTGGTGGACCCTCCTACGAGCAGTACTTC.

The V gene is TRBV7-8, the J gene TRBJ1-2, with 8 nucleotides matching TRBD1. V lost 6 bases and J lost 8; bases outside the gene matches: 5. The CDR3 runs to 12 residues. Germline assignment: CDR1 SGHVS and CDR2 FQNEAQ. CDR3 protein: CASRDRDQGYTF. CDR3 DNA sequence: TGTGCCAGCAGGGACAGGGATCAAGGCTACACCTTC.

The chain has TRBV7-2 and TRBJ2-3, with D unresolved. Germline assignment: CDR1 SGHTA and CDR2 FQGNSA. V was clipped by 1 base and J by 0 bases, with 11 bases between them. The CDR3 has 16 residues. The CDR3 is CASSLDWFPSTDTQYF. The CDR3 DNA sequence: TGTGCCAGCAGCTTAGATTGGTTTCCTAGCACAGATACGCAGTATTTT.

The rearrangement uses TRBV2 and TRBJ2-2; 8 bases match TRBD1. Germline V gives CDR1 SNHLY, CDR2 FYNNEI. The V and J ends lost 6 bases and 3 bases, in that order; junction bases with no gene match: 0. The CDR3 loop spans 13 amino acids. The CDR3 here is CASRGQDTGELFF. In nucleotides, the CDR3 is TGTGCCAGCAGGGGACAGGACACCGGGGAGCTGTTTTTT.

The rearrangement uses TRBV4-3 and TRBJ2-5; maybe TRBD1 (6 bases). The germline V gene encodes CDR1 LGHNA and CDR2 YSLEER. Trimming cost V 4 bases and J 0 bases, with 15 bases left between them. The CDR3 loop spans 16 amino acids. This CDR3 is CASSPRDTTYQETQYF. The CDR3 coding sequence is TGCGCCAGCAGCCCACGGGACACCACGTACCAAGAGACCCAGTACTTC.

The chain has TRBV7-9 and TRBJ2-7; D may be TRBD1 (6 bases). Germline V gene sequence: CDR1 SEHNR, CDR2 FQNEAQ (reference sequence). V lost 5 bases and J 4 bases, leaving 9 bases between the germline ends. The CDR3 sequence is 12 residues long. CDR3 sequence (DNA): TGTGCCAGCAGCCAAACAGGGTACGAGCAGTACTTC. Translated, it gives CASSQTGYEQYF. The full variable domain, in which reference TRBV7-9 and TRBJ2-7 provide the parts outside the CDR3, is DTGVSQNPRHKITKRGQNVTFRCDPISEHNRLYWYRQTLGQGPEFLTYFQNEAQLEKSRLLSDRFSAERPKGSFSTLEIQRTEQGDSAMYLCASSQTGYEQYFGPGTRLTVT.